This TCR beta chain was recovered during a study of cytomegalovirus exposure and HLA in healthy donors. Study-level results: It was fewer than 200 TCR beta chains that were listed as cytomegalovirus-associated. In the 95 to 150 validation repertoires, 94% of cluster scores exceeded 0, per a later analysis.

The donors were members of the validation cohort comprising approximately 110 subjects, separate from the approximately 670-subject first cohort. Sequenced by immunoSEQ multiplex PCR; TCRdb stores in-frame clones only, minus some. This table holds some 150,000 clones, around nine tenths found once. In regard to this clone: What it recognizes is unknown.

The germline V and J ends were trimmed by 6 bases and 5 bases, with 11 bases remaining between them. The CDR3 spans 13 residues. Germline loops: CDR1 SNHLY, CDR2 FYNNEI. The specimen sequenced was PBMCs. This chain connects TRBV2 to TRBJ1-5; tentatively, D is TRBD1 (5 bases). The TCR originated in a young man in good health and CMV-seropositive. CDR3 loop: CASSQGRDQPQHF. For the CDR3, the DNA is TGTGCCAGCAGCCAGGGCCGAGATCAGCCCCAGCATTTT.